This T cell receptor beta chain came from a study of identical twins. Study-wide results and caveats: Cord blood beta clonotypes that were abundant carried fewer insertions, and memory repertoires showed no such trend. Compared with models, monozygotic twins showed more out-of-frame TCR alpha sharing.

There are 14 residues in the CDR3. Looked up from germline, CDR1 is LGHDT and CDR2 is YNNKEL (reference sequence). The ends were cut back, 2 bases at V and 2 bases at J, with 10 bases in the middle. Template switching supplied a universal primer site; unique molecular identifiers were carried on the cDNA. Each CDR3 protein is one row after TCRdb ran MiXCR on the 5' RACE reads. This sample has about 810,000 distinct CDR3 sequences; more than 9% occur once, and the top ten carry about 1.5%. Comment on this clonotype: As yet, its antigen is unknown.

These data also formed part of another study, on yellow fever vaccine responses in identical twins. From that study: Twins' vaccine T cell response reportedly seemed partly convergent, partly personalized.

The V gene is TRBV3-1, the J gene TRBJ2-7; no definite D call. Sequenced: PBMCs. This TCR was recovered from a woman aged 18-35 years in good health. CDR3 in DNA: TGTGCCAGCAGCCAATTTACGGGTACCTACGAGCAGTACTTC. Protein product: CASSQFTGTYEQYF.